Below, 13 T cell receptor beta chains from the same sample are listed, as sequenced in a study of vaccination and CD4 T cells after COVID-19. The treatment here: roughly 10-day PBMC culture with coronavirus spike peptide pools or control peptides (ViraFEST assay). Their specific antigens are unknown. Once obtained from cultured CD4+ T cells, the DNA was sequenced using the Oncomine TCR Beta short-read assay. One entry per CDR3 protein results from TCRdb running MiXCR on the PCR reads. The repertoire holds roughly 11,000 distinct CDR3 sequences, with approximately 43% as singletons. Source material: CD4+ T cells from blood, cultured in vitro. The receptors come from a human donor who had recovered from COVID-19.

The chain uses TRBV21-1 and TRBJ2-1; the table gives TRBD1 as D, unverified against the DNA. TRBV21-1 is an annotated pseudogene. The CDR3 is 17 amino acids. The CDR3 DNA is TGTGCCAGCAGTGAGACCCCCAGCACTCCCACTGACAATGAGCAGTTCTTC. Translation: CASSETPSTPTDNEQFF.

This clonotype was observed a handful of times. This chain links TRBV30 with TRBJ1-2; no firm D call. There are 15 residues in the CDR3. Trimming removed 3 bases at V and 0 bases at J, with 14 bases between. Per germline, CDR1 GTSNPN and CDR2 SVGIG (reference sequence). The CDR3 protein is CAWSYPGVTNYGYTF. The CDR3 DNA reads TGTGCCTGGAGCTATCCTGGGGTGACTAACTATGGCTACACCTTC.

The rearrangement links TRBV5-1 to TRBJ2-7, with 10 bases matching TRBD1. This CDR3 comprises 13 residues. With 4 bases clipped from V and 7 bases from J, the junction kept 5 bases outside the gene matches. CDR1 SGHRS and CDR2 YFSETQ come from the germline V gene. The CDR3 region has the DNA TGCGCCAGCAGCGTGACAGGGGGCTATGAGCAGTACTTC. Translated: CASSVTGGYEQYF.

This clonotype turned up a few times. Mismatch with germline at one junction end may stem from a read error. The chain has TRBV19 and TRBJ1-1, with D unresolved. The CDR3 covers 13 residues. In germline, CDR1 is LNHDA, CDR2 SQIVND (reference sequence). CDR3 DNA: TGTGCCAGTACTATAATAACCGGGACTGAAGCTTTCTTT. It yields the protein CASTIITGTEAFF.

The rearrangement uses TRBV6-1 and TRBJ1-3; D perhaps matches TRBD1 (6 bases). Germline V gives CDR1 MNHNS, CDR2 SASEGT. The CDR3 spans 14 residues. V lost 10 bases and J 4 bases, leaving 17 bases between the germline ends. CDR3 DNA sequence: TGTGCCACCACGAGACCTCAGGGGGGAAACACCATATATTTT. Amino acid sequence: CATTRPQGGNTIYF.

The chain employs TRBV24-1 and TRBJ2-5; tentative D call: TRBD1 (6 bases). V lost 6 bases to trimming and J lost 4 bases, with 11 bases between them. The CDR3 spans 13 residues. Germline lookup yields CDR1 KGHDR and CDR2 SFDVKD. The CDR3 sequence is CATSRGGGETQYF. The CDR3 DNA sequence: TGTGCCACCAGTCGAGGGGGTGGAGAGACCCAGTACTTC.

This sequence joins TRBV2 and TRBJ2-1; D is uncertain. V was cut by 1 base and J by 12 bases, with 10 bases left in between. The germline V gene has CDR1 SNHLY and CDR2 FYNNEI. The CDR3 contains 12 residues. The CDR3 DNA reads as TGTGCCAGCAGTGAAGAACGGCACCGGCAGTTCTTC. Its translation: CASSEERHRQFF. The full variable domain, its missing parts supplied by reference TRBV2 and TRBJ2-1, is EPEVTQTPSHQVTQMGQEVILRCVPISNHLYFYWYRQILGQKVEFLVSFYNNEISEKSEIFDDQFSVERPDGSNFTLKIRSTKLEDSAMYFCASSEERHRQFFGPGTRLTVL.

V gene TRBV20-1 combines with J gene TRBJ1-1, with D maybe TRBD1 (5 bases). Per germline, CDR1 DFQATT and CDR2 SNEGSKA (reference sequence). V was shortened by 1 base and J by 1 base, with 13 bases between the two germline ends. The CDR3 is 15 amino acids. The CDR3 nucleotides read TGCAGTGCTAGAGGTACTATCGACAGGAACACTGAAGCTTTCTTT. Residues: CSARGTIDRNTEAFF.

This clonotype was seen a few times. The rearrangement joins TRBV20-1 to TRBJ2-3; D remains unclear. The CDR3 spans 13 residues. The germline CDR1 and CDR2 sequences are DFQATT and SNEGSKA (reference sequence). Trimming left V 8 bases short and J 5 bases short, with 17 bases between. CDR3 in amino acids: CSPTVPWGDTQYF. The CDR3 bases are TGCAGTCCAACTGTCCCTTGGGGAGATACGCAGTATTTT.

This clonotype came up once. This rearrangement joins TRBV6-1 to TRBJ2-5; 13 bases match TRBD2. There are 18 residues in the CDR3. CDR1 MNHNS and CDR2 SASEGT come from the germline V gene. V was pared by 6 bases and J by 2 bases, with 12 bases of the junction left unmatched. This chain's CDR3 is CASSSRRTSGRLQETQYF. Written as DNA, the CDR3 is TGTGCCAGCAGCAGCCGCCGGACTAGCGGGAGACTACAAGAGACCCAGTACTTC.

This chain joins TRBV24-1 and TRBJ2-5; D could derive from TRBD1 or TRBD2 (6 bases each). Trimming removed 5 bases at V and 5 bases at J, with 14 bases between. CDR3 length equals 14 residues. Germline lookup yields CDR1 KGHDR and CDR2 SFDVKD. The CDR3 protein is CATSANGGSETQYF. CDR3 nucleotides: TGTGCCACCAGTGCGAACGGGGGCTCGGAGACCCAGTACTTC.

The V gene is TRBV6-1, the J gene TRBJ2-7; 8 bases are a match to TRBD1. The CDR3 extends over 16 amino acids. The J segment lost 4 bases and the V segment lost 7 bases, leaving 15 bases of the junction unmatched. CDR1 is MNHNS and CDR2 is SASEGT in the germline V gene. The CDR3 here is CASTIISATGVYEQYF. Written as DNA, the CDR3 is TGTGCCAGCACCATCATCTCCGCGACAGGGGTATACGAGCAGTACTTC.

The rearrangement uses TRBV11-3 and TRBJ2-7, with D possibly TRBD2 on 6 matching bases. The CDR3 runs to 13 residues. The germline V gene has CDR1 SGHNT and CDR2 YENEEA. V shed 5 bases and J shed 7 bases, with 15 bases lying between them. The CDR3 reads CASSLPGTQEQYF. The CDR3 bases are TGTGCCAGCAGCCTCCCCGGGACTCAAGAGCAGTACTTC.